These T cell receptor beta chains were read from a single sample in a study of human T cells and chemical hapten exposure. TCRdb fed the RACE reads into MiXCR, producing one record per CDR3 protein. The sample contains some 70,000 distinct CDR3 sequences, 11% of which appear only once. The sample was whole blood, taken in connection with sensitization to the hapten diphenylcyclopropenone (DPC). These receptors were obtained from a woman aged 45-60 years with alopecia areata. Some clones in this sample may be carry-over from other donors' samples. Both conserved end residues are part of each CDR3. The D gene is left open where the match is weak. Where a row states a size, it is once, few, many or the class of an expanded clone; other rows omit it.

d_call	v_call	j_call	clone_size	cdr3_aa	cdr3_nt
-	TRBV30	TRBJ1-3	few	CAWNQSPTIYF	TGTGCCTGGAATCAATCTCCCACCATATATTTT
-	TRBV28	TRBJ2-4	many	CASRTPNRVNIQYF	TGTGCCAGTCGCACTCCGAACAGGGTGAACATTCAGTACTTC
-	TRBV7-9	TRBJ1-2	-	CASSAGHLNYGYTF	TGTGCCAGCAGCGCGGGACATTTGAACTATGGCTACACCTTC
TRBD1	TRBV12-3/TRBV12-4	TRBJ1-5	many	CASSPGQGYSNQPQHF	TGTGCCAGCAGCCCGGGACAGGGATATAGCAATCAGCCCCAGCATTTT
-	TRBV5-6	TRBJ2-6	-	CASSLTQTGANVLTF	TGTGCCAGCAGCTTGACACAGACTGGGGCCAACGTCCTGACTTTC
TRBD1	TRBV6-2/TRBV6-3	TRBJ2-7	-	CASSTIRQGPDNEQYF	TGTGCCAGCAGTACTATACGACAGGGTCCGGACAACGAGCAGTACTTC
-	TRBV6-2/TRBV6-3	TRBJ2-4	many	CASSYRGTLEYF	TGTGCCAGCAGTTACCGCGGGACACTTGAGTACTTC
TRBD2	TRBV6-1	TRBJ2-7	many	CAGGLAGAHEQYF	TGTGCCGGGGGACTAGCGGGAGCCCACGAGCAGTACTTC
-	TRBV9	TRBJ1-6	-	CASSAYGRTYNSPLHF	TGTGCCAGCAGCGCTTACGGACGGACCTATAATTCACCCCTCCACTTT
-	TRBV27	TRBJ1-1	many	CASSLRAHTEAFF	TGTGCCAGCAGTTTAAGGGCTCACACTGAAGCTTTCTTT
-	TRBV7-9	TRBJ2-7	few	CASSRGGSEQYF	TGTGCCAGCAGCCGAGGGGGGTCCGAGCAGTACTTC
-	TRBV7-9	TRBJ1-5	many	CASSNSNQPQHF	TGTGCCAGCAGTAATAGCAATCAGCCCCAGCATTTT
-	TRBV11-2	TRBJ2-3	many	CASSRDLSTDTQYF	TGTGCCAGCAGCCGTGACTTAAGCACAGATACGCAGTATTTT
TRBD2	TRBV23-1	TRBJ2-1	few	CASSRTGRLNEQFF	TGCGCCAGCAGTCGTACCGGGAGGTTGAATGAGCAGTTCTTC
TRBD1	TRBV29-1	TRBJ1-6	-	CSVGQGEGSPLHF	TGCAGCGTAGGACAGGGTGAGGGATCACCCCTCCACTTT
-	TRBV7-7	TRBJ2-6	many	CASSLGYGANVLTF	TGTGCCAGCAGCTTAGGTTATGGGGCCAACGTCCTGACTTTC
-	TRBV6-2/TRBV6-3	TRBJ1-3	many	CASSATGLGNTIYF	TGTGCCAGCAGCGCGACAGGACTTGGAAACACCATATATTTT
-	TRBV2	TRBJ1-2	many	CASSDGLANYGYTF	TGTGCCAGCAGTGACGGATTAGCTAACTATGGCTACACCTTC
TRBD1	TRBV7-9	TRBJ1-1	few	CASSFFGDRVEAFF	TGTGCCAGCAGCTTTTTTGGGGACAGGGTTGAAGCTTTCTTT
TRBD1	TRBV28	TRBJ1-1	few	CASRGMTGDAFF	TGTGCCAGCAGGGGAATGACAGGGGACGCTTTCTTT
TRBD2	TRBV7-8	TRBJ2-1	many	CASSLEMRRGGSYNEQFF	TGTGCCAGCAGCTTAGAAATGCGGCGGGGGGGCTCCTACAATGAGCAGTTCTTC
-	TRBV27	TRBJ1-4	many	CASSLLGELPTNEKLFF	TGTGCCAGCAGTTTATTGGGGGAACTCCCAACTAATGAAAAACTGTTTTTT
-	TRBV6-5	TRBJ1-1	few	CASSLDSFMNTEAFF	TGTGCCAGCAGCCTCGACAGTTTCATGAACACTGAAGCTTTCTTT
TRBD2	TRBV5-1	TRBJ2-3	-	CASSLTLAGGQDTQYF	TGCGCCAGCAGCTTGACCTTAGCGGGGGGGCAGGATACGCAGTATTTT
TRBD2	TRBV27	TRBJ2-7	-	CASSSRGLAGKQYF	TGTGCCAGCAGTTCAAGGGGACTAGCGGGTAAGCAGTACTTC
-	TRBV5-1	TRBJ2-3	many	CASSPGVVGVADTQYF	TGCGCCAGCAGCCCTGGCGTTGTGGGAGTTGCAGATACGCAGTATTTT
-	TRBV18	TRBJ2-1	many	CASRPTSSYNEQFF	TGTGCCAGCCGGCCGACTAGCTCCTACAATGAGCAGTTCTTC
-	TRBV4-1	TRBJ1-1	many	CASSQVQAGVTEAFF	TGCGCCAGCAGCCAAGTTCAGGCAGGGGTTACTGAAGCTTTCTTT